A single sample gave rise to the 27 T cell receptor beta chains below, sequenced in a study of T cells of healthy individuals (dated 2018 in TCRdb). Libraries were made using 5' RACE. TCRdb lists the instrument as Illumina MiSeq. TCRdb redid the processing of the public reads, applying fastp at Q25 and MiXCR, and retained in-frame beta chains. For every CDR3 protein sequence, its rows merge into one entry that carries the most common genes and DNA. This sample lists about 40,000 distinct CDR3 sequences; approximately 4.5% were detected once. The ten biggest clones cover over 9% of the sample. These receptors were taken from a human donor in good health.

The chain links TRBV4-3 to TRBJ1-1, with D hard to call. The CDR3 covers 13 residues. Per the germline V gene, CDR1 is LGHNA and CDR2 is YSLEER. Trimming took off 4 bases at V and 1 base at J, with 7 bases between the two ends. The CDR3 region is CASSRDQNTEAFF. Here the CDR3 DNA reads TGCGCCAGCAGCCGCGACCAGAACACTGAAGCTTTCTTT.

This chain joins TRBV12-3 or TRBV12-4 and TRBJ1-6; 7 bases map to TRBD1. The V gene end was trimmed by 4 bases and the J gene end by 5 bases; junction bases not matched to a gene: 2. This CDR3 spans 14 amino acids. The CDR3 loop reads CASSWDSHNSPLHF. CDR3 nucleotides: TGTGCCAGCAGTTGGGACAGCCATAATTCACCCCTCCACTTT.

This clonotype was seen ten or more times. The chain links TRBV29-1 to TRBJ2-2; a possible D gene is TRBD2 (7 bases). The CDR3 runs 15 residues. CDR1 is SQVTM and CDR2 is ANQGSEA in the germline V gene. The germline V and J ends were trimmed by 6 bases and 1 base, with 15 bases remaining between them. CDR3: CSVGGPSGNTGELFF. CDR3 sequence (DNA): TGCAGCGTAGGGGGGCCTAGCGGGAACACCGGGGAGCTGTTTTTT.

The table lists this clonotype with many counts. The J gene is TRBJ1-5, the V gene TRBV30, with a possible D match to TRBD1 (6 bases). CDR1 is GTSNPN and CDR2 is SVGIG in the germline V gene (reference sequence). Between the trimmed V and J ends, which lost 0 bases and 4 bases, there was a span of 7 bases. The CDR3 is 13 residues long. The CDR3 reads CAWSVGANQPQHF. CDR3 DNA: TGTGCCTGGAGTGTGGGGGCAAATCAGCCCCAGCATTTT.

This clonotype came up a few times. CDR3 DNA: TGTGCCAGCAGCTCGGGGCTACAGGGATTGGGAAGTTACAATGAGCAGTTCTTC. It yields the protein CASSSGLQGLGSYNEQFF. V gene TRBV7-2 combines with J gene TRBJ2-1, with a weak D call TRBD1 (6 bases). The CDR3 has 18 residues. CDR1 SGHTA and CDR2 FQGNSA come from the germline V gene. The germline V and J ends were trimmed by 4 bases and 4 bases, with 23 bases remaining between them. The full variable domain, its missing parts supplied by reference TRBV7-2 and TRBJ2-1, is GAGVSQSPSNKVTEKGKDVELRCDPISGHTALYWYRQSLGQGLEFLIYFQGNSAPDKSGLPSDRFSAERTGGSVSTLTIQRTQQEDSAVYLCASSSGLQGLGSYNEQFFGPGTRLTVL.

The V gene is TRBV14, the J gene TRBJ2-7, with TRBD1 matching over 8 bases. After removal of 4 bases from V and 5 bases from J, the junction contained 7 bases not matched to a gene. The CDR3 covers 14 residues. Germline V gives CDR1 SGHDN, CDR2 FVKESK. The CDR3 nucleotides are TGTGCCAGCAGCCCGGGGACAGGTCTCCACGAGCAGTACTTC. Encoded protein: CASSPGTGLHEQYF.

V is TRBV18 and J is TRBJ2-3; D remains unclear. Germline V gene lookup returns CDR1 KGHSH and CDR2 LQKENI. The CDR3 runs to 13 residues. Trimming took 5 bases from V and 4 from J, leaving 10 bases between them. The CDR3 region has the DNA TGTGCCAGCTCAAGATCGACGGCAGATACGCAGTATTTT. Its translation is CASSRSTADTQYF.

This clonotype appeared many times. V usage is TRBV5-1 and J usage is TRBJ1-1; 8 bases map to TRBD1. This CDR3 region has 16 residues. V shed 0 bases and J 5 bases; nucleotides not matched to a gene: 9. CDR1 is SGHRS, CDR2 YFSETQ, per germline. The CDR3 spells CASSLEPTGGWTEAFF. CDR3 DNA sequence: TGCGCCAGCAGCTTGGAGCCCACAGGGGGATGGACTGAAGCTTTCTTT.

This clonotype turned up a few times. Here the CDR3 DNA reads TGTGCCACCAGTGAGGGAGGGCTCGATGAGCAGTTCTTC. It encodes CATSEGGLDEQFF. The chain is built from TRBV24-1 and TRBJ2-1; 7 bases match TRBD2. Germline trimming cut 4 bases from V and 8 bases from J; bases unmatched to any gene: 4. CDR1 and CDR2 (germline): KGHDR, SFDVKD. This CDR3 region has 13 residues.

The sample holds many counts of this clonotype. J is TRBJ1-2 and V is TRBV6-5; TRBD1 might be the D (6 bases). V lost 7 bases to trimming and J lost 2 bases, with 14 bases between them. From germline, CDR1 is MNHEY and CDR2 SVGAGI. The CDR3 is made up of 14 amino acids. The CDR3 is CASKPGQQNYGYTF. The CDR3 DNA sequence: TGTGCCAGCAAGCCGGGACAACAAAACTATGGCTACACCTTC.

This clonotype has a count of ten or more. The chain has TRBV7-9 and TRBJ1-1, with D perhaps TRBD1 (5 bases). V shed 5 bases and J shed 6 bases, with 22 bases lying between them. The CDR3 runs 16 residues. Germline loops: CDR1 SEHNR, CDR2 FQNEAQ (reference sequence). As DNA, the CDR3 is TGTGCCAGCAGCCCAACCCAGCGGACACCCCGTGCTGAAGCTTTCTTT. Protein: CASSPTQRTPRAEAFF.

This clonotype was seen only a few times. The rearrangement uses TRBV12-3 or TRBV12-4 and TRBJ1-5, with D unclear. This CDR3 has 12 amino acids. V dropped 6 bases and J dropped 9 bases, with 12 bases sitting between them. The DNA for the CDR3 is TGTGCCAGCAGGACCCGGGCTGGGCCCCAGCATTTT. This codes for CASRTRAGPQHF.

This clonotype has a count of ten or more. The V gene is TRBV13, the J gene TRBJ2-1; no firm D call. CDR1 PRHDT and CDR2 FYEKMQ come from the germline V gene (reference sequence). Trimming shortened V by 0 bases and J by 7 bases, and 4 bases separated the two germline ends. The CDR3 has 12 amino acids. The CDR3 DNA follows: TGTGCCAGCAGCTTAGGTGTAAATGAGCAGTTCTTC. Translating gives CASSLGVNEQFF.

In this sample, this clonotype turned up many times. The chain is built from TRBV20-1 and TRBJ2-7, with 8 bases fitting TRBD2. Trimming took 2 bases from V and 4 from J; bases not matched to a gene: 22. Germline-derived CDR1 and CDR2 are DFQATT and SNEGSKA (reference sequence). This CDR3 comprises 19 residues. The CDR3 coding sequence is TGCAGTGCTAGACCTACCACCCCACGGGACGGGAGGGTTAAGTACGAGCAGTACTTC. Its protein product is CSARPTTPRDGRVKYEQYF.

This chain links TRBV6-2 or TRBV6-3 with TRBJ2-5; 8 bases map to TRBD2. Trimming at V came to 6 bases and at J to 7 bases, leaving 16 bases not matched to a gene. This CDR3 spans 16 amino acids. Per the germline V gene, CDR1 is MNHEY and CDR2 is SVGEGT. The CDR3 here is CASSRTSPGDRGTQYF. The DNA of the CDR3 is TGTGCCAGCAGCAGGACTAGCCCGGGAGATCGAGGGACCCAGTACTTC.

About this clonotype: A much larger clone differs by one base, so this may be a read error. In this CDR3 the conserved last residue, phenylalanine or tryptophan, is missing, so a read error is likely. V and J are TRBV20-1 and TRBJ2-1; 7 nucleotides line up with TRBD2. The germline V gene has CDR1 DFQATT and CDR2 SNEGSKA (reference sequence). The V and J ends lost 0 bases and 3 bases, in that order; junction bases with no gene match: 8. CDR3 length equals 16 residues. The CDR3 DNA follows: TGCAGTGCTAGAGATGTTATGGGGGAGGGCTACAATGAGCAGTTCCTC. Translation: CSARDVMGEGYNEQFL.

This clonotype appeared a few times. The chain is built from TRBV6-5 and TRBJ1-2, with 10 bases fitting TRBD1. The CDR3 has 17 residues. Germline V gene data show CDR1 as MNHEY and CDR2 as SVGAGI. The CDR3, as DNA: TGTGCAAGTAATTCCGGGACAGGGGTTGAGGCTAACTATGGCTACACCTTC. It translates to CASNSGTGVEANYGYTF.

In its sample, this clonotype was seen a few times. The V gene is TRBV7-9, the J gene TRBJ2-3; 8 positions agree with TRBD2. Looked up from germline, CDR1 is SEHNR and CDR2 is FQNEAQ (reference sequence). This CDR3 spans 16 amino acids. The junction had 10 bases not matched to a gene; V was cut back by 6 bases and J by 2 bases. CDR3 residues: CASRGLVGGPTDTQYF. DNA for the CDR3: TGTGCCAGCAGGGGACTAGTGGGGGGTCCCACAGATACGCAGTATTTT.

The table lists this clonotype with many counts. CDR3 coding DNA: TGCAGTACTGGAGGACAGCTCTACGAGCAGTACTTC. Its protein product is CSTGGQLYEQYF. The chain employs TRBV20-1 and TRBJ2-7; maybe TRBD1 (6 bases). The CDR3 is 12 residues long. CDR1 DFQATT and CDR2 SNEGSKA come from the germline V gene (reference sequence). The V end was cut by 8 bases, the J end by 3 bases, with 14 bases between.

The CDR3 DNA reads TGTGCCAGCAGTTTATTTCTAGGCAGGGGGCGGTTAAGCAATCAGCCCCAGCATTTT. Amino acids: CASSLFLGRGRLSNQPQHF. This sequence joins TRBV12-3 or TRBV12-4 and TRBJ1-5, with 8 bases aligning to TRBD1. CDR3 length equals 19 residues. Trimming cost V 2 bases and J 1 base; bases outside gene matches: 13.

This clonotype was seen repeatedly, ten times or more. This rearrangement joins TRBV27 to TRBJ2-1; 9 nucleotides line up with TRBD1. The CDR3 extends over 21 amino acids. Germline CDR1 MNHEY, CDR2 SMNVEV (reference sequence). The V segment lost 0 bases and the J segment 1 base; nucleotides outside the gene matches: 16. CDR3 coding DNA: TGTGCCAGCAGTTTATCGTACGGGACAGGGTATATTGGACGTTCCTACAATGAGCAGTTCTTC. Translated, it gives CASSLSYGTGYIGRSYNEQFF.

This clonotype was seen repeatedly, ten times or more. The chain combines TRBV29-1 with TRBJ2-5, with TRBD1 as a possible D gene (5 bases). The V gene lost 3 bases and the J gene lost 0 bases, with 8 bases spanning the gap. Germline V gene lookup returns CDR1 SQVTM and CDR2 ANQGSEA. This CDR3 has 13 amino acids. The CDR3 loop reads CSVDMGHQETQYF. DNA of the CDR3: TGCAGCGTTGATATGGGGCACCAAGAGACCCAGTACTTC.

This clonotype was seen at least ten times. This rearrangement joins TRBV18 to TRBJ2-1; TRBD2 is a possible D gene (6 bases). The V and J ends lost 6 bases and 5 bases respectively, with 11 bases between them. CDR3 length: 13 residues. Germline CDR1 is KGHSH and CDR2 is LQKENI. CDR3: CASSPGLNNEQFF. The CDR3 nucleotides are TGTGCCAGCTCCCCGGGACTCAACAATGAGCAGTTCTTC.

The rearrangement links TRBV4-3 to TRBJ2-7; possibly TRBD2 for D (6 bases). CDR1 LGHNA and CDR2 YSLEER come from the germline V gene. Deletions cut 4 bases from V and 1 base from J, with 20 bases between. The CDR3 extends over 17 amino acids. The CDR3 sequence is CASSPLGVAEGSYEQYF. CDR3 DNA: TGCGCCAGCAGCCCCCTGGGGGTGGCGGAGGGGTCCTACGAGCAGTACTTC.

This clonotype was picked up many times. CDR3 amino acids: CASRELLADRFRDEQYF. CDR3 nucleotide sequence: TGTGCCAGCAGGGAATTACTAGCGGATCGGTTTAGGGACGAGCAGTACTTC. This chain links TRBV21-1 with TRBJ2-7; the listed D gene, TRBD2, was not tested against the DNA. TRBV21-1 is noted as a pseudogene. CDR3 length: 17 amino acids.

This clonotype was observed at least ten times. V gene TRBV7-6 combines with J gene TRBJ2-3; TRBD2 might be the D (6 bases). The CDR3 spans 16 residues. Trimming took off 5 bases at V and 0 bases at J, with 15 bases between the two ends. Germline V lookup: CDR1 SGHVS, CDR2 FNYEAQ. In DNA, the CDR3 is TGTGCCAGCAGCCGCGGGACGGGATTCAGCACAGATACGCAGTATTTT. Its protein is CASSRGTGFSTDTQYF.

This clonotype was detected a few times. CDR3 sequence reads: CASSENRAQPQHF. In DNA, the CDR3 is TGTGCCAGCAGTGAAAACAGGGCTCAGCCCCAGCATTTT. V and J are TRBV2 and TRBJ1-5; tentative D call: TRBD1 (6 bases). Trimming cost V 2 bases and J 6 bases, with 8 bases left between them. The CDR3 length is 13 residues. Germline-derived CDR1 and CDR2 are SNHLY and FYNNEI.